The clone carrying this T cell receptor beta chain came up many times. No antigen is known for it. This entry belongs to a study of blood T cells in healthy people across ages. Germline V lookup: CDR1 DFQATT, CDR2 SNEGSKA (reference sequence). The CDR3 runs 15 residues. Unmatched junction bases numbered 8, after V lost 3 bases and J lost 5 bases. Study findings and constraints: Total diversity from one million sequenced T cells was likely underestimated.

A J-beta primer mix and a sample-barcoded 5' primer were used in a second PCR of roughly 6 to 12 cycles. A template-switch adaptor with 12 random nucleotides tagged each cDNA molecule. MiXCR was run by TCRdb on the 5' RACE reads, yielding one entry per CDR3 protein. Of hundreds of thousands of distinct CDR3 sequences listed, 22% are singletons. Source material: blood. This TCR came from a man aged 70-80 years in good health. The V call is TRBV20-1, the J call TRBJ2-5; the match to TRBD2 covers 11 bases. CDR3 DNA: TGCAGTGCTAGTGATGGACTAGCGGGTTGGGAGACCCAGTACTTC. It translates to CSASDGLAGWETQYF.